This is a list of T cell receptor beta chains from one sample in a study of shared clonotypes between healthy human individuals. Method: immunoSEQ multiplex PCR; TCRdb's copy keeps in-frame clones and lacks some. Here the sample spans millions of clones, 85% to 95% being singletons. Sequenced material: naive CD8+ T cells sorted from blood. Receptors originate from a man in his late teens or twenties in good health. Each CDR3 is given with its conserved first and last residue. Fields, in order: V gene, J gene, D gene, clone size, CDR3 protein, CDR3 DNA. The D gene is left open where the match is weak. For some rows the clone size is stated as once, few or many, or as a class when expanded; others skip it.

v_gene: TRBV6-6
j_gene: TRBJ2-5
d_gene: TRBD2
abundance: NA
CDR3aa: CASREKGPSGQETQYF
CDR3nt: TGTGCCAGCAGGGAAAAGGGGCCTAGCGGACAAGAGACCCAGTACTTC

v_gene: TRBV7-9
j_gene: TRBJ1-1
d_gene: NA
abundance: NA
CDR3aa: CATSPDREAFF
CDR3nt: TGTGCCACCTCGCCGGACAGAGAAGCTTTCTTT

v_gene: TRBV19
j_gene: TRBJ2-7
d_gene: NA
abundance: NA
CDR3aa: CASSIGVLVAPHEQYF
CDR3nt: TGTGCCAGTAGTATTGGCGTCCTCGTGGCACCCCACGAGCAGTACTTC

v_gene: TRBV2
j_gene: TRBJ2-7
d_gene: TRBD1
abundance: NA
CDR3aa: CASKPGQGALEQYF
CDR3nt: TGTGCCAGTAAACCGGGACAGGGCGCCCTCGAGCAGTACTTC

v_gene: TRBV29-1
j_gene: TRBJ1-2
d_gene: NA
abundance: NA
CDR3aa: CSVESGAGRIYGYTF
CDR3nt: TGCAGCGTTGAATCGGGGGCAGGGAGAATCTATGGCTACACCTTC

v_gene: TRBV9
j_gene: TRBJ2-6
d_gene: NA
abundance: NA
CDR3aa: CASSAGRPTGGANVLTF
CDR3nt: TGTGCCAGCAGCGCGGGACGGCCGACGGGCGGGGCCAACGTCCTGACTTTC

v_gene: TRBV6-5
j_gene: TRBJ2-7
d_gene: NA
abundance: NA
CDR3aa: CASGEYEQYF
CDR3nt: TGTGCAAGTGGCGAGTACGAGCAGTACTTC

v_gene: TRBV5-1
j_gene: TRBJ2-7
d_gene: NA
abundance: NA
CDR3aa: CASSLGVGGEQYF
CDR3nt: TGCGCCAGCAGCTTGGGAGTTGGGGGCGAGCAGTACTTC

v_gene: TRBV27
j_gene: TRBJ1-3
d_gene: NA
abundance: once
CDR3aa: CASSSLSPAYGGRAGNTIYF
CDR3nt: TGTGCCAGCAGTTCTCTTTCACCCGCCTACGGGGGTAGGGCTGGAAACACCATATATTTT

v_gene: TRBV23-1
j_gene: TRBJ2-1
d_gene: TRBD2
abundance: NA
CDR3aa: CASSLPPSLAGGNEQFF
CDR3nt: TGCGCCAGCAGTCTCCCCCCCTCACTAGCGGGGGGTAATGAGCAGTTCTTC

v_gene: TRBV6-5
j_gene: TRBJ2-2
d_gene: NA
abundance: NA
CDR3aa: CASSYQGAGELFF
CDR3nt: TGTGCCAGCAGTTATCAGGGCGCCGGGGAGCTGTTTTTT

v_gene: TRBV11-1
j_gene: TRBJ2-3
d_gene: NA
abundance: NA
CDR3aa: CASSLALALTDTQYF
CDR3nt: TGTGCCAGCAGCTTAGCGTTAGCGTTGACAGATACGCAGTATTTT

v_gene: TRBV4-1
j_gene: TRBJ2-1
d_gene: TRBD2
abundance: NA
CDR3aa: CASSQVIAGGPEYEQFF
CDR3nt: TGCGCCAGCAGCCAAGTAATAGCGGGAGGGCCCGAATATGAGCAGTTCTTC

v_gene: TRBV21-1
j_gene: TRBJ1-1
d_gene: NA
abundance: NA
CDR3aa: CASSKGGTAVEAFF
CDR3nt: TGTGCCAGCAGCAAAGGGGGGACAGCCGTTGAAGCTTTCTTT

v_gene: TRBV15
j_gene: TRBJ1-6
d_gene: NA
abundance: NA
CDR3aa: CATSSRQVSYNSPLHF
CDR3nt: TGTGCCACCAGCAGCAGACAGGTCTCCTATAATTCACCCCTCCACTTT

v_gene: TRBV18
j_gene: TRBJ2-7
d_gene: TRBD1
abundance: NA
CDR3aa: CASSPLSGGTSEQYF
CDR3nt: TGTGCCAGCTCACCACTTTCAGGGGGCACGAGCGAGCAGTACTTC

v_gene: TRBV5-1
j_gene: TRBJ2-5
d_gene: TRBD1
abundance: NA
CDR3aa: CASSTGTGDQETQYF
CDR3nt: TGCGCCAGCAGCACCGGGACAGGGGACCAAGAGACCCAGTACTTC

v_gene: TRBV6-1
j_gene: TRBJ2-7
d_gene: NA
abundance: NA
CDR3aa: CASNPLESSYEQYF
CDR3nt: TGTGCCAGCAACCCCCTTGAAAGCTCCTACGAGCAGTACTTC

v_gene: TRBV28
j_gene: TRBJ2-1
d_gene: TRBD1
abundance: NA
CDR3aa: CASSFPPSTGDEQFF
CDR3nt: TGTGCCAGCAGTTTCCCCCCATCGACAGGGGATGAGCAGTTCTTC

v_gene: TRBV25-1
j_gene: TRBJ2-1
d_gene: TRBD1
abundance: NA
CDR3aa: CASSEPSGTEKFF
CDR3nt: TGTGCCAGCAGTGAACCTTCCGGGACAGAAAAGTTCTTC

v_gene: TRBV5-1
j_gene: TRBJ2-7
d_gene: TRBD1
abundance: NA
CDR3aa: CASSLKQGGTYEQYF
CDR3nt: TGCGCCAGCAGCTTGAAACAGGGGGGTACCTACGAGCAGTACTTC

v_gene: TRBV4-1
j_gene: TRBJ2-1
d_gene: NA
abundance: NA
CDR3aa: CASSAPGNEQFF
CDR3nt: TGCGCCAGCAGCGCCCCTGGGAATGAGCAGTTCTTC

v_gene: TRBV5-1
j_gene: TRBJ2-2
d_gene: TRBD2
abundance: once
CDR3aa: CASSAGANTGELFF
CDR3nt: TGCGCCAGCAGCGCGGGGGCGAACACCGGGGAGCTGTTTTTT

v_gene: TRBV4-1
j_gene: TRBJ1-4
d_gene: NA
abundance: NA
CDR3aa: CASSLQGEAEKLFF
CDR3nt: TGCGCCAGCAGCCTGCAGGGTGAGGCGGAAAAACTGTTTTTT

v_gene: TRBV2
j_gene: TRBJ2-1
d_gene: NA
abundance: NA
CDR3aa: CASSALMTQYNEQFF
CDR3nt: TGTGCCAGCAGTGCTCTAATGACGCAGTACAATGAGCAGTTCTTC

v_gene: TRBV30
j_gene: TRBJ2-1
d_gene: NA
abundance: NA
CDR3aa: CAWRGRARYNEQFF
CDR3nt: TGTGCCTGGAGGGGCAGGGCTCGCTACAATGAGCAGTTCTTC

v_gene: TRBV19
j_gene: TRBJ1-5
d_gene: NA
abundance: NA
CDR3aa: CASSIVKQFNQPQHF
CDR3nt: TGTGCCAGTAGTATAGTTAAACAGTTCAATCAGCCCCAGCATTTT

v_gene: TRBV9
j_gene: TRBJ2-1
d_gene: NA
abundance: NA
CDR3aa: CASSLNTGDLYNEQFF
CDR3nt: TGTGCCAGCAGTTTAAATACAGGTGACCTTTACAATGAGCAGTTCTTC

v_gene: TRBV9
j_gene: TRBJ2-7
d_gene: NA
abundance: NA
CDR3aa: CASSGPRDSSYEQYF
CDR3nt: TGTGCCAGCAGCGGCCCCCGGGACTCATCCTACGAGCAGTACTTC

v_gene: TRBV15
j_gene: TRBJ1-1
d_gene: TRBD1
abundance: NA
CDR3aa: CATRQTGAPYTEAFF
CDR3nt: TGTGCCACGAGGCAGACAGGGGCGCCGTACACTGAAGCTTTCTTT

v_gene: TRBV29-1
j_gene: TRBJ2-2
d_gene: TRBD2
abundance: NA
CDR3aa: CSVDGAGANTGELFF
CDR3nt: TGCAGCGTTGACGGAGCGGGGGCGAACACCGGGGAGCTGTTTTTT

v_gene: TRBV14
j_gene: TRBJ1-5
d_gene: NA
abundance: NA
CDR3aa: CASSQWVHSNQPQHF
CDR3nt: TGTGCCAGCAGCCAGTGGGTACATAGCAATCAGCCCCAGCATTTT

v_gene: TRBV9
j_gene: TRBJ2-3
d_gene: TRBD1
abundance: NA
CDR3aa: CASSGQGGTDTQYF
CDR3nt: TGTGCCAGCAGCGGCCAGGGGGGCACAGATACGCAGTATTTT

v_gene: TRBV19
j_gene: TRBJ2-7
d_gene: NA
abundance: NA
CDR3aa: CARGHEQYF
CDR3nt: TGTGCCAGGGGCCACGAGCAGTACTTC

v_gene: TRBV9
j_gene: TRBJ2-6
d_gene: NA
abundance: NA
CDR3aa: CASSPEVVSSGANVLTF
CDR3nt: TGTGCCAGCAGCCCCGAGGTGGTCAGCTCTGGGGCCAACGTCCTGACTTTC

v_gene: TRBV27
j_gene: TRBJ2-7
d_gene: NA
abundance: NA
CDR3aa: CASSLRGFSYEQYF
CDR3nt: TGTGCCAGCAGTTTAAGAGGGTTCTCCTACGAGCAGTACTTC

v_gene: TRBV18
j_gene: TRBJ2-7
d_gene: NA
abundance: NA
CDR3aa: CASSPGNGPYEQYF
CDR3nt: TGTGCCAGCTCACCAGGGAACGGTCCCTACGAGCAGTACTTC

v_gene: TRBV27
j_gene: TRBJ2-5
d_gene: TRBD1
abundance: NA
CDR3aa: CASSPTGGETQYF
CDR3nt: TGTGCCAGCAGCCCTACAGGGGGAGAGACCCAGTACTTC

v_gene: TRBV4-3
j_gene: TRBJ2-3
d_gene: NA
abundance: NA
CDR3aa: CASSLSTSTDTQYF
CDR3nt: TGCGCCAGCAGCCTGAGTACTAGCACAGATACGCAGTATTTT

v_gene: TRBV11-2
j_gene: TRBJ2-1
d_gene: TRBD2
abundance: NA
CDR3aa: CASSPPGAGRDNEQFF
CDR3nt: TGTGCCAGCAGCCCGCCGGGAGCGGGAAGGGACAATGAGCAGTTCTTC

v_gene: TRBV7-9
j_gene: TRBJ2-1
d_gene: TRBD2
abundance: NA
CDR3aa: CASSPTSIHEQFF
CDR3nt: TGTGCCAGCAGCCCGACTAGCATCCATGAGCAGTTCTTC

v_gene: TRBV7-8
j_gene: TRBJ2-1
d_gene: TRBD2
abundance: NA
CDR3aa: CASSLPIAGGPVFNEQFF
CDR3nt: TGTGCCAGCAGCCTTCCTATTGCGGGGGGGCCGGTGTTTAATGAGCAGTTCTTC

v_gene: TRBV27
j_gene: TRBJ2-7
d_gene: TRBD2
abundance: NA
CDR3aa: CATGLGLAGAGEQYF
CDR3nt: TGTGCCACGGGTTTGGGACTAGCGGGAGCGGGGGAGCAGTACTTC